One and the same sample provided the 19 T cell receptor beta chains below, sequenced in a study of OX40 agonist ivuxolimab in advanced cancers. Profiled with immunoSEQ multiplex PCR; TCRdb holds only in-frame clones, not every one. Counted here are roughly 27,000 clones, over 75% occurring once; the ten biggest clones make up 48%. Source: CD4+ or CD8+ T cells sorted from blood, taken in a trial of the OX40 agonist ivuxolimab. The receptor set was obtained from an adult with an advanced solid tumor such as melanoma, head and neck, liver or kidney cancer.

CDR3 sequence: CAWSDLAGGLVSDTQYF. The CDR3 coding sequence is TGTGCCTGGAGTGACCTAGCGGGGGGTTTGGTCTCAGATACGCAGTATTTT. The chain employs TRBV30 and TRBJ2-3; TRBD2 aligns across 11 bases. V trimming: 1 base; J trimming: 4 bases; junction bases outside the gene matches: 10. Germline V lookup: CDR1 GTSNPN, CDR2 SVGIG (reference sequence). The CDR3 extends over 17 amino acids.

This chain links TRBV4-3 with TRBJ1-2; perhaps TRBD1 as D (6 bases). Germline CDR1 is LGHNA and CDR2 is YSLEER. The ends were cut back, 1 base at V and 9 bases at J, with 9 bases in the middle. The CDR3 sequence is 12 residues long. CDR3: CASSQGGLRYTF. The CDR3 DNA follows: TGCGCCAGCAGCCAAGGGGGGCTGCGCTACACCTTC.

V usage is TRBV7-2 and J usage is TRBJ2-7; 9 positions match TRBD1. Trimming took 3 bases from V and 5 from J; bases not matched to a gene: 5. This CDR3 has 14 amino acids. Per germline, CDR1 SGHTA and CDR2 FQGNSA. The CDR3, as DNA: TGTGCCAGCAGCTTCCGGACAGGGGTACACGAGCAGTACTTC. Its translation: CASSFRTGVHEQYF.

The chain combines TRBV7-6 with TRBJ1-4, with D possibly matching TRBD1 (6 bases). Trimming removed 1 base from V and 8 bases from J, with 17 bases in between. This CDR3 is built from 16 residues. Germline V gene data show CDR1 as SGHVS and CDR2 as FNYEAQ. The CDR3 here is CASSLGSSGAGEKLFF. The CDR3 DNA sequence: TGTGCCAGCAGCTTAGGGTCGTCGGGGGCTGGGGAAAAACTGTTTTTT.

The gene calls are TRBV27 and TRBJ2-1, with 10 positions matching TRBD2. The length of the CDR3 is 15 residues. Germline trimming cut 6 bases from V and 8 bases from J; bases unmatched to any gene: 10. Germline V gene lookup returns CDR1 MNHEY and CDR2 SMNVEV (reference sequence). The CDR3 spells CASSPTWTSGDEQFF. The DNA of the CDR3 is TGTGCCAGCAGCCCTACGTGGACTAGCGGCGATGAGCAGTTCTTC.

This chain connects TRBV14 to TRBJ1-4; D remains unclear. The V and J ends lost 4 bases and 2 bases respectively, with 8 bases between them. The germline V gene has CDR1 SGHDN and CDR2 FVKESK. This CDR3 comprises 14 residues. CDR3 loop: CASSRGFTNEKLFF. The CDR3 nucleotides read TGTGCCAGCAGCCGGGGTTTTACTAATGAAAAACTGTTTTTT.

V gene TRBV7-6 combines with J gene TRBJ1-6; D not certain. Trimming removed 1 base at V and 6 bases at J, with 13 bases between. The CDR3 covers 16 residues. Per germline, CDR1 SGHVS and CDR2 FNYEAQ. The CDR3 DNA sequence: TGTGCCAGCAGCTTAGAGGTCGGCAGTTTTAATTCACCCCTCCACTTT. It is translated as CASSLEVGSFNSPLHF.

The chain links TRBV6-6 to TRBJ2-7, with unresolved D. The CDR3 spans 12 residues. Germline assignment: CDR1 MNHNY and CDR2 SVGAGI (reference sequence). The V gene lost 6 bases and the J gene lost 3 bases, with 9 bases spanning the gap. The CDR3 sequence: CASSPPGYEQYF. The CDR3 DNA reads TGTGCCAGCAGCCCCCCGGGCTACGAGCAGTACTTC.

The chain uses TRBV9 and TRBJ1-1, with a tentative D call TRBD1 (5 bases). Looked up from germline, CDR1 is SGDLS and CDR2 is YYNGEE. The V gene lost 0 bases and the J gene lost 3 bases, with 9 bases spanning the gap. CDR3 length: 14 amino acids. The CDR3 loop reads CASSVAGLDTEAFF. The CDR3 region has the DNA TGTGCCAGCAGCGTAGCAGGGCTGGACACTGAAGCTTTCTTT.

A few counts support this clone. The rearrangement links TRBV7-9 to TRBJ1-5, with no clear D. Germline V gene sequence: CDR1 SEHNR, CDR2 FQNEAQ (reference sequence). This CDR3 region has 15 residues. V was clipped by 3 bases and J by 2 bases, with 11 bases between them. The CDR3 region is CASSFGGLGNQPQHF. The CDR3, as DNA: TGTGCCAGCAGCTTCGGCGGCCTCGGCAATCAGCCCCAGCATTTT.

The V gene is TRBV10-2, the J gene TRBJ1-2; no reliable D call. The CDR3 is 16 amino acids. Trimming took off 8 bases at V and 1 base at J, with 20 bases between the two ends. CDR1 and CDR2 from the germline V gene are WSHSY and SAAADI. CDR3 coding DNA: TGCGCCAGCGGCCCTGGGCGGGCAGCCAATAACTATGGCTACACCTTC. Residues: CASGPGRAANNYGYTF.

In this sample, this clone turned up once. CDR3 region: CASSQVPGGEKNTIYF. CDR3 DNA sequence: TGCGCCAGCAGCCAAGTCCCCGGGGGCGAAAAAAACACCATATATTTT. The V call is TRBV4-1, the J call TRBJ1-3; D perhaps matches TRBD1 (6 bases). Trimming took 1 base from V and 6 from J, leaving 16 bases between them. Germline CDR1 reads MGHRA; CDR2 reads YSYEKL. The CDR3 is made up of 16 amino acids.

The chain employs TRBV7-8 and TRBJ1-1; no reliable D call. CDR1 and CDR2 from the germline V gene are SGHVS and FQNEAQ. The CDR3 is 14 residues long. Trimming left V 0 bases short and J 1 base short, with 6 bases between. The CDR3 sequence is CASSLASTNTEAFF. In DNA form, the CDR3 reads TGTGCCAGCAGCTTAGCGAGCACGAACACTGAAGCTTTCTTT.

In DNA, the CDR3 is TGTGCCAGCACTCTTCGACGCCTGGGGTTCTTC. This gives the protein CASTLRRLGFF. The gene calls are TRBV27 and TRBJ2-1, with D unclear. Trimming left V 7 bases short and J 15 bases short, with 16 bases between. Germline CDR1 and CDR2: MNHEY and SMNVEV (reference sequence). The CDR3 spans 11 residues.

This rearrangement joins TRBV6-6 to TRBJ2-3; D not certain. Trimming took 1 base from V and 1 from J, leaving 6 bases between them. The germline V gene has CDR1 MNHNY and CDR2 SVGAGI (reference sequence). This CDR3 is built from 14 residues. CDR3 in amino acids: CASSYFRGTDTQYF. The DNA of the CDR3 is TGTGCCAGCAGTTACTTCCGGGGCACAGATACGCAGTATTTT.

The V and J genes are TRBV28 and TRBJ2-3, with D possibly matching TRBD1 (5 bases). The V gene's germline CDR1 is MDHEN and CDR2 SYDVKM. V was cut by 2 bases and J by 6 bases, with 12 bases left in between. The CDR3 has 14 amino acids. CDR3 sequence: CASSLPGQQDTQYF. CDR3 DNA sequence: TGTGCCAGCAGTTTACCAGGGCAGCAGGATACGCAGTATTTT.

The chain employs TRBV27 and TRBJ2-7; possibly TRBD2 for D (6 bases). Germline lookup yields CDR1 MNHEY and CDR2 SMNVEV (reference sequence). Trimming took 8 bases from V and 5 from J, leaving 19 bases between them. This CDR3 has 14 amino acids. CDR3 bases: TGTGCCAGCGCTGAGGACGGGACTCCTAACGAGCAGTACTTC. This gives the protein CASAEDGTPNEQYF.

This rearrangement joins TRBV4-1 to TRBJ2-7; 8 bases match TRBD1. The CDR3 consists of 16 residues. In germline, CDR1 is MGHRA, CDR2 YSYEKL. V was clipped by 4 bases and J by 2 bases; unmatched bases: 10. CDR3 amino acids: CASSLPGGHTPYEQYF. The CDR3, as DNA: TGCGCCAGCAGCCTGCCAGGGGGCCATACGCCCTACGAGCAGTACTTC.

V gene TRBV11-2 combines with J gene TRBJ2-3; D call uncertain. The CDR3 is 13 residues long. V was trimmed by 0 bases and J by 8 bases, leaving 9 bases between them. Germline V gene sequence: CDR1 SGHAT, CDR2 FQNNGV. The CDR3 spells CASSLEDPGTQYF. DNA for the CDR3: TGTGCCAGCAGCTTAGAAGATCCAGGTACGCAGTATTTT.